These T cell receptor beta chains were read from a single sample in a study of yellow fever vaccine responses in identical twins. Each CDR3 protein is one row after TCRdb ran MiXCR on the RT-PCR reads. Among 7,500 to 10,000 distinct CDR3 sequences listed, roughly 84% were seen once. The specimen comprised T cells from blood (PBMCs), unsorted or a sorted subset (not recorded which), sampled before or after yellow fever vaccination (not recorded which). The source is a woman aged 18-35 years who received the yellow fever vaccine. The CDR3 runs from the conserved cysteine through the conserved F or W. The D gene is left open where the match is weak. Clone size is shown for a subset of rows, as once, few, many or a class of expanded clone.

D gene	V gene	clone size	J gene	CDR3 length	CDR3 DNA	CDR3 protein
-	TRBV21-1	once	TRBJ2-7	15	TGTGCCAGCAGCAAAGACAGGACAGGGGACTACGAGCAGTACTTC	CASSKDRTGDYEQYF
-	TRBV13	-	TRBJ2-7	14	TGTGCCAGCAGCTCCCGGACCTTCTCCTACGAGCAGTACTTC	CASSSRTFSYEQYF
-	TRBV29-1	-	TRBJ2-7	12	TGCAGCGTTGGCCCACAGAGGAACGAGCAGTACTTC	CSVGPQRNEQYF
-	TRBV6-2/TRBV6-3	-	TRBJ1-5	14	TGTGCCAGCAGTTACTCGAGCGCCCTGGAGCCCCAGCATTTT	CASSYSSALEPQHF
-	TRBV18	-	TRBJ1-5	15	TGTGCCAGCTCACCAAGCGCATCTAGCAATCAGCCCCAGCATTTT	CASSPSASSNQPQHF
TRBD2	TRBV11-1	-	TRBJ2-3	17	TGTGCCAGCAGCCAATTCCAAATAGCGGGGCTCGCAGATACGCAGTATTTT	CASSQFQIAGLADTQYF
TRBD1	TRBV7-6	-	TRBJ1-1	14	TGTGCCAGCAGCTACAGGGGACGGAGCACTGAAGCTTTCTTT	CASSYRGRSTEAFF
TRBD1	TRBV10-3	-	TRBJ2-1	16	TGTGCCATCAGTACCGCTACCGGGACAGGCGGCAATGAGCAGTTCTTC	CAISTATGTGGNEQFF
-	TRBV11-1	-	TRBJ1-1	13	TGTGCCAGCAGCCCATTCGAAATGGCTGAAGCTTTCTTT	CASSPFEMAEAFF
TRBD2	TRBV2	-	TRBJ2-1	15	TGTGCCAGCAGTGAAATGGGACTAGTTACGCATGAGCAGTTCTTC	CASSEMGLVTHEQFF
TRBD2	TRBV11-2	few	TRBJ2-2	16	TGTGCCAGCAGATCTCCGGGACTAGCGGGAGCCGGGGAGCTGTTTTTT	CASRSPGLAGAGELFF
-	TRBV13	-	TRBJ1-6	15	TGTGCCAGCAGCTTAGGAAGCTCCTATAATTCACCCCTCCACTTT	CASSLGSSYNSPLHF
-	TRBV29-1	-	TRBJ2-7	13	TGCAGCGTTGAAATAGGACAGAACTACGAGCAGTACTTC	CSVEIGQNYEQYF
-	TRBV12-3/TRBV12-4	-	TRBJ1-1	13	TGTGCCACCTCATCCGAGCGCGGCACTGAAGCTTTCTTT	CATSSERGTEAFF
-	TRBV2	-	TRBJ2-5	12	TGTGCCAGCAGTGTGGCGTCCGGGACCCAGTACTTC	CASSVASGTQYF
-	TRBV20-1	-	TRBJ1-5	13	TGCAGTGCTAGCCCCTCTAGCAATCAGCCCCAGCATTTT	CSASPSSNQPQHF
TRBD2	TRBV29-1	-	TRBJ2-2	13	TGCAGCGTCCGGGAGGTAAACACCGGGGAGCTGTTTTTT	CSVREVNTGELFF
TRBD2	TRBV20-1	once	TRBJ2-1	13	TGCAGTGCTGGGACTAGCGTTAGGTATGAGCAGTTCTTC	CSAGTSVRYEQFF
-	TRBV5-6	-	TRBJ2-7	16	TGTGCCAGCAGCTTGTCTGGACGACGGAATTCTCACGAGCAGTACTTC	CASSLSGRRNSHEQYF
-	TRBV19	-	TRBJ2-1	12	TGTGCCAGTAGTATTTCGTCCAGGGAGCAGTTCTTC	CASSISSREQFF
TRBD1	TRBV4-1	-	TRBJ2-3	15	TGCGCCAGCAGCCAACTACGGACAGGGCTAGATACGCAGTATTTT	CASSQLRTGLDTQYF
TRBD2	TRBV29-1	-	TRBJ2-3	14	TGCAGCATGGGGGGGGGGACGCGCACAGATACGCAGTATTTT	CSMGGGTRTDTQYF
-	TRBV12-3/TRBV12-4	-	TRBJ2-1	15	TGTGCCAGCAGTTTAACAGGGAGCTCCTACAATGAGCAGTTCTTC	CASSLTGSSYNEQFF
-	TRBV13	-	TRBJ2-3	15	TGTGCCAGCAAAAATAGCGCAAAGGGCACAGATACGCAGTATTTT	CASKNSAKGTDTQYF
-	TRBV18	-	TRBJ2-6	14	TGTGCCAGCTCACCGGGCTCTGGGGCCAACGTCCTGACTTTC	CASSPGSGANVLTF